This T cell receptor beta chain was recovered during a study of sequential checkpoint blockade in melanoma. The treatment is: randomized to nivolumab then ipilimumab (arm A) or the reverse (arm B). TCRdb keeps only in-frame clones here, not all; method: immunoSEQ multiplex PCR. In the table there are 9,500 to 12,000 clones, about 50% of which are singletons. Trimming removed 6 bases from V and 5 bases from J, with 17 bases in between. Germline V lookup: CDR1 SGHNT, CDR2 YYREEE (reference sequence). The CDR3 runs to 15 residues. The rearrangement uses TRBV5-4 and TRBJ1-4; D might be TRBD1 (5 bases). Specimen: CD8+ T cells sorted from blood (inferred from file names), collected from a patient given nivolumab and ipilimumab in sequence. The TCR originated in a human donor with melanoma. CDR3 nucleotides: TGTGCCAGCACCCTTTGGGGGGTCGGGAATGAAAAACTGTTTTTT. Translated, it gives CASTLWGVGNEKLFF.